These T cell receptor beta chains were read from a single sample in a study of cytomegalovirus exposure and HLA in healthy donors. Only in-frame clones appear in the TCRdb table, and some are missing; sequencing was by immunoSEQ multiplex PCR. The top ten hold roughly 2.2% of the sample, which has about 90,000 clones, less than 75% seen once. The sample consisted of PBMCs. Source of these receptors: a man between 25 and 39 years old in good health and CMV-seronegative. Both conserved end residues are trimmed from each CDR3.

TRBJ2-1 TRBV4-2 16 ASSQGGVAAGQGNEQF
TRBJ2-7 TRBV19 10 SSGTGSYEQY
TRBJ1-1 TRBV5-6 15 ASSLIGTATTNTEAF
TRBJ1-2 TRBV5-8 13 ASSLPGTGGDGYT
TRBJ2-5 TRBV5-5 12 ASSLDVLQETQY
TRBJ2-7 TRBV23-1 11 ASSLAGCYEQY
TRBJ1-1 TRBV30 14 AWRGTGVGVNTEAF
TRBJ2-1 TRBV5-6 11 ASSLDRGNEQF
TRBJ2-7 TRBV6-6 13 ASASRGGEGYEQY
TRBJ1-1 TRBV19 12 ASSTQETGGEAF
TRBJ2-7 TRBV5-6 12 ASNRLAGEYEQY
TRBJ2-1 TRBV21-1 12 AKTMTGEKDEQF
TRBJ1-4 TRBV2 12 ASKVGRESEKLF
TRBJ1-1 TRBV9 11 ASSAQGNTEAF
TRBJ2-3 TRBV18 11 ASSRGHTDTQY
TRBJ1-4 TRBV5-6 13 ASSGSDATNKKLF
TRBJ2-3 TRBV7-8 14 ASSRWEGVVADTQY
TRBJ1-1 TRBV19 10 ASSKRVTEAF
TRBJ2-3 TRBV5-4 13 ASSWPGGPTDTQY
TRBJ1-5 TRBV7-9 12 ASSRTGFHQPQH
TRBJ2-5 TRBV5-1 13 ASSPWTSGQETQY
TRBJ2-2 TRBV4-2 16 ASSQGGDRIYDTGELF
TRBJ2-7 TRBV4-1 13 ASSQGAGGSYEQY
TRBJ2-2 TRBV10-3 10 AIWTGAGELF
TRBJ1-1 TRBV4-2 11 ASSQVADTEAF
TRBJ1-1 TRBV27 11 ASSLETGTEAF
TRBJ1-6 TRBV5-1 14 ASSLEVSSYNSPLH
TRBJ2-5 TRBV7-2 14 ASSLGLAGGQETQY
TRBJ2-1 TRBV19 13 ASSRGYGGRNEQF
TRBJ2-7 TRBV10-3 12 AISGGQGAYEQY
TRBJ2-3 TRBV11-2 12 ASSSPGYTDTQY
TRBJ2-1 TRBV30 12 AWSVQTGLNEQF
TRBJ1-1 TRBV25-1 12 ASSEHRVDTEAF
TRBJ2-7 TRBV18 13 ASSPHRDSSYEQY
TRBJ2-7 TRBV6-5 13 ASSYSRRVLYEQY
TRBJ1-2 TRBV6-5 12 ASTLGGQGGGYT
TRBJ1-4 TRBV29-1 11 SVGTGANEKLF
TRBJ1-6 TRBV7-3 13 ASSRTGQGLSPLH
TRBJ1-1 TRBV5-1 17 ASSLALMDTAVMNTEAF
TRBJ1-2 TRBV6-5 12 ASSYSGGYDGYT
TRBJ2-3 TRBV4-2 11 ASSQARGDTQY
TRBJ2-7 TRBV7-3 12 ASSQAGTGSEQY
TRBJ1-1 TRBV19 11 ASIPDRNTEAF
TRBJ2-3 TRBV5-4 12 ASSRGLATDTQY
TRBJ2-2 TRBV6-1 13 ASSESDFLTGELF
TRBJ2-5 TRBV5-1 12 ASTRNGGGETQY
TRBJ1-6 TRBV4-3 15 ASSQDHGRPNASPLH
TRBJ1-6 TRBV19 12 ASSPGQGYSPLH
TRBJ2-1 TRBV29-1 12 SVCPLGSYNEQF
TRBJ2-3 TRBV10-3 12 AIASQGVADTQY
TRBJ1-2 TRBV5-1 10 ASSLGGNGYT